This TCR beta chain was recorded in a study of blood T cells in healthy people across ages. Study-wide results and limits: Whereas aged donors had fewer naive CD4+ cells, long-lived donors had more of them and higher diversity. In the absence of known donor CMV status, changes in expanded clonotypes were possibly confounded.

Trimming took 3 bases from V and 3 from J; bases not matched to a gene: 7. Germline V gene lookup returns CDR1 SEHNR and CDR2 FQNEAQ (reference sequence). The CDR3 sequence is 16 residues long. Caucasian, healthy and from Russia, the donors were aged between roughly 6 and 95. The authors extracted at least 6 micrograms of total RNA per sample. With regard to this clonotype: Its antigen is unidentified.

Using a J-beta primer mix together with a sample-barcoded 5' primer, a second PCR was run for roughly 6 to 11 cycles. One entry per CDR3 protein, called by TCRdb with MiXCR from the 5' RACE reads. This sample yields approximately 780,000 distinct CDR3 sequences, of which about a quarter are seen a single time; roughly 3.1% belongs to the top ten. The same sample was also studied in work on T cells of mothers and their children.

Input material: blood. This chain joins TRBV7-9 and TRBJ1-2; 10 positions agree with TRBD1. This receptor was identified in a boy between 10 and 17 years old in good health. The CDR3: CASSFGTGVLDYGYTF. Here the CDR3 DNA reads TGTGCCAGCAGCTTCGGGACAGGGGTCCTTGACTATGGCTACACCTTC.